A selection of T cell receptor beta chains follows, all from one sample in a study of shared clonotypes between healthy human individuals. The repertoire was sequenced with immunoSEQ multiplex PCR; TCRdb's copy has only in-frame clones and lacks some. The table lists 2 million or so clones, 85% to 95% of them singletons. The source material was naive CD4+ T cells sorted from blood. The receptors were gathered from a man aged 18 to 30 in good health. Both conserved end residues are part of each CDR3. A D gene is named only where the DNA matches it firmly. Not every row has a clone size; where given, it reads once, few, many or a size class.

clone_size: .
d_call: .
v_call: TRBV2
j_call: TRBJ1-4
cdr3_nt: TGTGCCAGCAGTGGTGCAGTTACAAAAGCAACTAATGAAAAACTGTTTTTT
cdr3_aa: CASSGAVTKATNEKLFF

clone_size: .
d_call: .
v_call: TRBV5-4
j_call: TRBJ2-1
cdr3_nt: TGTGCCAGCAGCCTCCCGAGGCGCAGCTCCTACAATGAGCAGTTCTTC
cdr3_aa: CASSLPRRSSYNEQFF

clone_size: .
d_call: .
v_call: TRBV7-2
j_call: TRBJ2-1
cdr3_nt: TGTGCCAGCAGCTTAGTCCGGGAGCAGTTCTTC
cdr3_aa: CASSLVREQFF

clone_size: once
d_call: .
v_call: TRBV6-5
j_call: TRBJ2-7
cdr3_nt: TGTGCCAGCAGCCGGGATAACGAGCAGTACTTC
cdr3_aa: CASSRDNEQYF

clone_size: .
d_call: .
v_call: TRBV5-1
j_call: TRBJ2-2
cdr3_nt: TGCGCCAGCAGCTCCCTCGGGGGCGAGAACACCGGGGAGCTGTTTTTT
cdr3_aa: CASSSLGGENTGELFF

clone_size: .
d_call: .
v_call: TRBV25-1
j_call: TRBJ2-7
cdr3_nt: TGTGCCAGCAGTAGCCCCCCGGGACGGGGACCCTCCGAGCAGTACTTC
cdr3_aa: CASSSPPGRGPSEQYF

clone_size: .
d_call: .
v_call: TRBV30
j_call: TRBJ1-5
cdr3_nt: TGTGCCTGGAGTAACGGGGACGATCAGCCCCAGCATTTT
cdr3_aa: CAWSNGDDQPQHF

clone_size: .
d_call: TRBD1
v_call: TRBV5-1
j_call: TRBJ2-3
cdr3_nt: TGCGCCAGCAGCTCCGGGACAGTGCCAGATACGCAGTATTTT
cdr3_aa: CASSSGTVPDTQYF

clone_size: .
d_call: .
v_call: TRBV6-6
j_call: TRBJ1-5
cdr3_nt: TGTGCCAGCAGTTACCCCAATAATCAGCCCCAGCATTTT
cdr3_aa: CASSYPNNQPQHF

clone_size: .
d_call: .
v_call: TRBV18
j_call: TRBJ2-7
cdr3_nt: TGTGCCAGCTCACCACGGGGACTTAAGAGGGAGCAGTACTTC
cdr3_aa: CASSPRGLKREQYF

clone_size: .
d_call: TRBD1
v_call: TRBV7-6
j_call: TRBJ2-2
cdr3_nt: TGTGCCAGCAGGCGACAGGGGGAGGGTACCGGGGAGCTGTTTTTT
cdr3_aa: CASRRQGEGTGELFF

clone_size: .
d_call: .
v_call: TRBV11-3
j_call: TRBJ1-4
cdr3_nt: TGTACCCGCCTGGGCCCTTCAACTAATGAAAAACTGTTTTTT
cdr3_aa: CTRLGPSTNEKLFF

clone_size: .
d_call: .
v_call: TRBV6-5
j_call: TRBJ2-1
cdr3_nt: TGTGCCAGCAGTTACTCGACACAGCTCAATGAGCAGTTCTTC
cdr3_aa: CASSYSTQLNEQFF

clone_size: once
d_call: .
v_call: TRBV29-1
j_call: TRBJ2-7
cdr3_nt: TGCAGCGTTCTCATTATGACTAGGGGATTATACGAGCAGTACTTC
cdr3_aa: CSVLIMTRGLYEQYF

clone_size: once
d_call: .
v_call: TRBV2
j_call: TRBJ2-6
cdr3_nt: TGTGCCAGCAGTCCAAGGACGGGGGCCAACGTCCTGACTTTC
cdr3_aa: CASSPRTGANVLTF

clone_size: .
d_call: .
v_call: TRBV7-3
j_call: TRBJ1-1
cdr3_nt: TGTGCCAGCAGCTTAACGGGCATCACTGAAGCTTTCTTT
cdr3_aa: CASSLTGITEAFF

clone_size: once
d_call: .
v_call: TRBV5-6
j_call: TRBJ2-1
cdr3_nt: TGTGCCAGCAGCTTGAAGAACTGGGGATTTAGCCGCGGCAATGAGCAGTTCTTC
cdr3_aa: CASSLKNWGFSRGNEQFF

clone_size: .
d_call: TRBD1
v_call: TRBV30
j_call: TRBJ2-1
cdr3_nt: TGTGCCTGGAGTGTTCGGGACAGGGACTCTCTTGAGCAGTTCTTC
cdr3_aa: CAWSVRDRDSLEQFF

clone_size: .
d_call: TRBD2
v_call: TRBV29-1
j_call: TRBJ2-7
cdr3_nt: TGCAGCGTTGATATAGCGGGGGCCTACGAGCAGTACTTC
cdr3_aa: CSVDIAGAYEQYF

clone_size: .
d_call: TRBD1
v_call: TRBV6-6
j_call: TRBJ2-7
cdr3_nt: TGTGCCAGCAGCGGAAGACAGGGGCGCTACGAGCAGTACTTC
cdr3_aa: CASSGRQGRYEQYF

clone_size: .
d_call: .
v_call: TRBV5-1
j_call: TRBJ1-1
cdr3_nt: TGCGCCAGCAGCTCCCTCAGGGGAAGGACTGAAGCTTTCTTT
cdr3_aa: CASSSLRGRTEAFF

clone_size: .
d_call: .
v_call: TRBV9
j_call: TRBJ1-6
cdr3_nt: TGTGCCAGCAGCCCCGGCCCTAACGGGGCTTCACCCCTCCACTTT
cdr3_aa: CASSPGPNGASPLHF

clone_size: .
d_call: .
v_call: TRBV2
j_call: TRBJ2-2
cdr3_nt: TGTGCCAGCAGTGCGAACGGCGGGGAGCTGTTTTTT
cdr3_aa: CASSANGGELFF

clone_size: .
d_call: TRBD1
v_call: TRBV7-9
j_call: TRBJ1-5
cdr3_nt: TGTGCCAGCAGCCGGGACAGGGTGGGCAATCAGCCCCAGCATTTT
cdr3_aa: CASSRDRVGNQPQHF

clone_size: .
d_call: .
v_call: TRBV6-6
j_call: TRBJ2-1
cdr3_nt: TGTGCCAGCAGTTCTGGAGCGTTTGGGCAGTTCTTC
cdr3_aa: CASSSGAFGQFF

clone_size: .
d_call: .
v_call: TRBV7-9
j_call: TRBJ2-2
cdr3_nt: TGTGCCAGCAGCTTAGAACAGAGCACCGGGGAGCTGTTTTTT
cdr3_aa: CASSLEQSTGELFF

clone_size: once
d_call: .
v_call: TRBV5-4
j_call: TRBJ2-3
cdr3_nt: TGTGCCAGCAGCTTAGTTGCCACTAGCACAGATACGCAGTATTTT
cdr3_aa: CASSLVATSTDTQYF

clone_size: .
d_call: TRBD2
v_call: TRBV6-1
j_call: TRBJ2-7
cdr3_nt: TGTGCCACCGGTCGGGGGGGTTACGAGCAGTACTTC
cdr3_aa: CATGRGGYEQYF

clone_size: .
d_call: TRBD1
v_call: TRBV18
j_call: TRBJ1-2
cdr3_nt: TGTGCCAGCTCACCCGGACAGGGGGCGGGCTATGGCTACACCTTC
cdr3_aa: CASSPGQGAGYGYTF

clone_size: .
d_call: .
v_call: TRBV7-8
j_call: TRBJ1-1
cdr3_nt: TGTGCCAGCAGAATCGCCGGGGTAAACACTGAAGCTTTCTTT
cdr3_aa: CASRIAGVNTEAFF

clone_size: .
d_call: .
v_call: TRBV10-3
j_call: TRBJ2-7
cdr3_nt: TGTGCCATCAGTGACCCCTACGAGCAGTACTTC
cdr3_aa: CAISDPYEQYF

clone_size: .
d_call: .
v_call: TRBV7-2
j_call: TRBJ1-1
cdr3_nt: TGTGCCAGCAGCCCGGAGGGCGGAACACTGAAGCTCCAAGCTTTCTTT
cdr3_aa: CASSPEGGTLKLQAFF

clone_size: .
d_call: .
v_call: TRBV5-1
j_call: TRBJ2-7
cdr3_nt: TGCGCCAGCAGCGATATTCGAGAAGGACCCTACGAGCAGTACTTC
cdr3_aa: CASSDIREGPYEQYF

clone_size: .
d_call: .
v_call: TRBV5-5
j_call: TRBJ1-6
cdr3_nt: TGTGCCAGCAGCTTGGCCGTGACGGTGTATAATTCACCCCTCCACTTT
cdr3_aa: CASSLAVTVYNSPLHF

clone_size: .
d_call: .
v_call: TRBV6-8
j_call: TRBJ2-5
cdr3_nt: TGTGCCAGCAGTTACCTGTCGGCCGTGGGAGAGACCCAGTACTTC
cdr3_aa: CASSYLSAVGETQYF

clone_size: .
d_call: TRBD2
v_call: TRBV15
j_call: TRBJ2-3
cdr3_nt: TGTGCCACCAGCAGAAAACTAGCGGGAGGCACAGATACGCAGTATTTT
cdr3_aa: CATSRKLAGGTDTQYF

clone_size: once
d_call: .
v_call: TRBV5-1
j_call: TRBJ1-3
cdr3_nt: TGCGCCAGCAGCCCGGGACATCCAACGAAAGGAAACACCATATATTTT
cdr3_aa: CASSPGHPTKGNTIYF

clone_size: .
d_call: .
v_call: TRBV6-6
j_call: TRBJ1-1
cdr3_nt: TGTGCCAGCAGTGGCGGGGGGGAAACGAGGGCTTTCTTT
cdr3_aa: CASSGGGETRAFF

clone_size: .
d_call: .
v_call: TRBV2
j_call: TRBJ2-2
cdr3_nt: TGTGCCAGCAGAGACAGGGAGGTCCCCGGGGAGCTGTTTTTT
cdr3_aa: CASRDREVPGELFF

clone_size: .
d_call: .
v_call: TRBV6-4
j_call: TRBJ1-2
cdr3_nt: TGTGCCAGCAGTATCTCACCCAACTATGGCTACACCTTC
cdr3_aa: CASSISPNYGYTF

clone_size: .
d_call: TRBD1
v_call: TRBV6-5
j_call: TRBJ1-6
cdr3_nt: TGTGCCAGCAGTTACTCGTCGGCAGGGGGGAATTCACCCCTCCACTTT
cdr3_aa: CASSYSSAGGNSPLHF

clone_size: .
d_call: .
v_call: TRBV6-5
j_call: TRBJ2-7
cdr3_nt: TGTGCCAGCAGTACCTACTCCGGGGGTCCATGGGAGCAGTACTTC
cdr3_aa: CASSTYSGGPWEQYF